A selection of T cell receptor beta chains follows, all from one sample in a study of breast tumors, draining lymph nodes, adjacent tissues. TCRdb re-called the multiplex PCR reads with MiXCR, one entry per CDR3 protein. The data hold 200,000 to 250,000 distinct CDR3 sequences, with 32% observed a single time. Sequenced: axillary lymph node tissue. The receptor set was obtained from a female donor with breast cancer. Some clones in this sample may be carry-over from other donors' samples. CDR3s include the opening cysteine and the closing phenylalanine or tryptophan. Fields, in order: V gene, D gene, clone size, J gene, CDR3 protein, CDR3 DNA. D genes are given only for firm matches. Some rows have no size entry. The others give once, few or many, or a class for an expanded clone.

TRBV7-2	TRBD1	.	TRBJ2-1	CASSSRTGLGNEQFF	TGTGCCAGCAGCTCTAGGACAGGGTTGGGGAATGAGCAGTTCTTC
TRBV3-1	.	many	TRBJ1-5	CASSQTLQGQPQHF	TGTGCCAGCAGCCAAACCCTACAGGGTCAGCCCCAGCATTTT
TRBV6-1	.	many	TRBJ2-7	CASSEAPTYEQYF	TGTGCCAGCAGTGAAGCTCCGACCTACGAGCAGTACTTC
TRBV7-9	.	many	TRBJ2-5	CASSRTGKQETQYF	TGTGCCAGCAGCCGAACAGGGAAGCAAGAGACCCAGTACTTC
TRBV5-6	.	many	TRBJ2-6	CASSISGANVLTF	TGTGCCAGCAGCATTTCTGGGGCCAACGTCCTGACTTTC
TRBV20-1	TRBD2	.	TRBJ2-2	CSARDPLAGGLTGELFF	TGCAGTGCTAGAGACCCACTAGCGGGAGGGCTCACCGGGGAGCTGTTTTTT
TRBV7-6	.	many	TRBJ2-2	CAILGTGELFF	TGTGCCATACTAGGAACCGGGGAGCTGTTTTTT
TRBV6-1	.	many	TRBJ2-5	CASSDLGGAWETQYF	TGTGCCAGCAGTGATTTAGGGGGGGCGTGGGAGACCCAGTACTTC
TRBV12-3/TRBV12-4	.	.	TRBJ2-5	CASSSADQGGETQYF	TGTGCCAGCAGTTCCGCCGATCAGGGCGGCGAGACCCAGTACTTC
TRBV25-1	.	.	TRBJ2-1	CASSAQRSSYNEQFF	TGTGCCAGCAGTGCTCAGCGGAGCTCCTACAATGAGCAGTTCTTC
TRBV29-1	TRBD1	once	TRBJ1-2	CSLAGQGGYTF	TGCAGCTTAGCTGGACAGGGCGGCTACACCTTC
TRBV3-1	.	.	TRBJ1-5	CASSQALGGRPQHF	TGTGCCAGCAGCCAAGCTCTAGGGGGTCGGCCCCAGCATTTT
TRBV6-2/TRBV6-3	TRBD2	many	TRBJ2-7	CASQGPLATVTYEQYF	TGTGCCAGTCAGGGTCCACTAGCGACCGTAACCTACGAGCAGTACTTC
TRBV5-5	.	.	TRBJ1-2	CASNRGGDGYTF	TGTGCCAGCAACAGAGGAGGCGATGGCTACACCTTC
TRBV29-1	TRBD2	.	TRBJ2-1	CSVDGAGSNEQFF	TGCAGCGTTGACGGAGCGGGAAGTAATGAGCAGTTCTTC
TRBV18	TRBD1	.	TRBJ1-2	CASSPLRGGTDWERGYTF	TGTGCCAGCTCACCCCTAAGGGGGGGGACAGACTGGGAACGTGGCTACACCTTC
TRBV5-1	TRBD2	.	TRBJ2-5	CASSWGGEVETQYF	TGCGCCAGCAGCTGGGGGGGGGAGGTCGAGACCCAGTACTTC
TRBV18	.	many	TRBJ2-3	CASSPWTGKYTQYF	TGTGCCAGCTCACCGTGGACGGGAAAATATACGCAGTATTTT
TRBV20-1	.	many	TRBJ1-5	CSAREIRQGNQPQHF	TGCAGTGCTAGAGAGATCCGACAGGGCAATCAGCCCCAGCATTTT
TRBV11-1	TRBD2	.	TRBJ2-2	CASSFLGGQLAGAQTHGSGELFF	TGTGCCAGCAGCTTCTTGGGTGGCCAACTAGCGGGGGCCCAAACACATGGGTCCGGGGAGCTGTTTTTT
TRBV5-6	.	many	TRBJ1-6	CASSPGQGPNFSYNSPLHF	TGTGCCAGCAGCCCGGGGCAGGGGCCTAACTTCTCCTATAATTCACCCCTCCACTTT
TRBV20-1	TRBD2	many	TRBJ2-5	CSARDHRTSGQETQYF	TGCAGTGCTAGAGATCATAGGACTAGCGGCCAAGAGACCCAGTACTTC
TRBV3-1	.	many	TRBJ2-5	CASSQKRETQYF	TGTGCCAGCAGCCAGAAACGAGAGACCCAGTACTTC
TRBV6-6	.	.	TRBJ1-5	CASTLRTDSYEHF	TGTGCCAGCACTCTCCGGACAGACTCCTACGAGCATTTT
TRBV20-1	.	many	TRBJ2-1	CSARPKGGRSNEQFF	TGCAGTGCGCGTCCCAAGGGGGGTAGGTCCAATGAGCAGTTCTTC
TRBV6-6	.	many	TRBJ2-3	CASSYSTLTDTQYF	TGTGCCAGCAGTTACTCGACACTCACAGATACGCAGTATTTT
TRBV6-7	.	.	TRBJ2-5	CASSYQVTLKLSLDKGRETQYF	.
TRBV24-1	.	.	TRBJ1-4	CATSEGGPDEKLFF	TGTGCCACCAGTGAAGGAGGCCCTGATGAAAAACTGTTTTTT
TRBV20-1	TRBD1	many	TRBJ2-5	CSARRGQGWETQYF	TGCAGTGCTCGCCGAGGACAGGGTTGGGAGACCCAGTACTTC
TRBV7-6	TRBD2	.	TRBJ2-7	CASSLVVAGSYEQYF	TGTGCCAGCAGCTTAGTGGTAGCGGGCTCCTACGAGCAGTACTTC
TRBV15	TRBD2	many	TRBJ2-4	CATSRVPTSGVAKNIQYF	TGTGCCACCAGCAGAGTCCCGACTAGCGGAGTAGCCAAAAACATTCAGTACTTC
TRBV24-1	.	.	TRBJ1-1	CATSDLDSNEAFF	TGTGCCACCAGTGATTTGGACAGCAATGAAGCTTTCTTT
TRBV9	TRBD1	many	TRBJ1-6	CASGTESILSPLHF	TGTGCCTCCGGGACAGAGAGTATATTGTCACCCCTCCACTTT
TRBV20-1	.	few	TRBJ2-6	CSARTVQISGANVLTF	TGCAGTGCTAGAACAGTGCAAATCTCTGGGGCCAACGTCCTGACTTTC
TRBV5-4	TRBD2	.	TRBJ2-3	CASRVLAGADTQYF	TGTGCCAGCAGGGTACTAGCGGGAGCTGATACGCAGTATTTT
TRBV11-1	TRBD1	many	TRBJ2-6	CASSPWGQLGSGANVLTF	TGTGCCAGCAGCCCCTGGGGACAGCTAGGCTCTGGGGCCAACGTCCTGACTTTC
TRBV18	.	few	TRBJ2-4	CASSQGVAKNIQYF	TGTGCCAGCTCCCAAGGAGTAGCCAAAAACATTCAGTACTTC
TRBV11-3	.	.	TRBJ2-2	CASSLEGSRELFF	TGTGCCAGCAGCTTAGAGGGATCTAGGGAGCTGTTTTTT
TRBV29-1	.	.	TRBJ2-1	CSSGLLNNEQFF	TGCAGCTCGGGACTTCTGAACAATGAGCAGTTCTTC
TRBV12-5	.	many	TRBJ2-1	CATWDDRGNEQFF	TGTGCTACTTGGGACGACCGCGGGAATGAGCAGTTCTTC
TRBV18	.	many	TRBJ1-5	CASSPPLSRGEQPQHF	TGTGCCAGCTCACCACCGTTGTCCAGGGGAGAACAGCCCCAGCATTTT
TRBV6-2/TRBV6-3	.	.	TRBJ2-2	CASYMGDGELFF	TGTGCCAGTTACATGGGGGACGGGGAGCTGTTTTTT
TRBV5-6	TRBD2	many	TRBJ2-7	CASSVSSGKLTYEQYF	TGTGCCAGCAGCGTGTCTAGCGGGAAGCTTACTTACGAGCAGTACTTC
TRBV29-1	TRBD1	.	TRBJ1-2	CGVEDRGQGANYGYTF	TGCGGCGTTGAAGATCGGGGGCAGGGGGCGAACTATGGCTACACCTTC
TRBV7-2	.	many	TRBJ1-3	CASSFSSSSGNTIYF	TGTGCCAGCAGCTTCTCTTCCTCCTCTGGAAACACCATATATTTT
TRBV20-1	TRBD2	.	TRBJ2-1	CSADNPGGGRNEHFF	TGCAGTGCTGATAACCCGGGGGGCGGGAGGAATGAGCATTTCTTC
TRBV7-8	TRBD2	.	TRBJ2-3	CASSLRGGTSGTGTQYF	TGTGCCAGCAGCTTGAGGGGGGGAACTAGCGGGACCGGTACGCAGTATTTT
TRBV18	TRBD2	.	TRBJ2-7	CASSPSGAGGYEQYF	TGTGCCAGCTCACCCTCCGGAGCGGGAGGGTACGAGCAGTACTTC
TRBV20-1	TRBD2	many	TRBJ2-5	CSARDSASGQETQYF	TGCAGTGCTAGAGATTCGGCTAGCGGGCAAGAGACCCAGTACTTC